This T cell receptor beta chain was recovered during a study of blood T cells in healthy people across ages. A J-beta primer mix and a sample-barcoded 5' primer were used in a second PCR of roughly 6 to 11 cycles. TCRdb re-derived calls from the 5' RACE reads in MiXCR, one entry per CDR3 protein. This sample has some 710,000 distinct CDR3 sequences; roughly 46% occur once, and the top ten carry around 18%. A word on this clonotype: Its target is unknown.

Broader study findings: Naive T cell percentage and TCR beta diversity correlated strongly. Donors of long life had a larger count of naive CD4+ cells and greater diversity than aged donors.

The authors extracted at least 5 micrograms of total RNA per sample. The V and J ends lost 5 bases and 2 bases, in that order; junction bases with no gene match: 10. The CDR3 is 16 residues long. In germline, CDR1 is SEHNR, CDR2 FQNEAQ (reference sequence). Specimen: blood. The chain links TRBV7-9 to TRBJ2-3; 7 positions agree with TRBD2. This TCR came from a man older than 75 in good health. The CDR3 sequence: CASSRLAGEDTDTQYF. The CDR3 DNA is TGTGCCAGCAGCCGACTCGCGGGGGAAGACACAGATACGCAGTATTTT.